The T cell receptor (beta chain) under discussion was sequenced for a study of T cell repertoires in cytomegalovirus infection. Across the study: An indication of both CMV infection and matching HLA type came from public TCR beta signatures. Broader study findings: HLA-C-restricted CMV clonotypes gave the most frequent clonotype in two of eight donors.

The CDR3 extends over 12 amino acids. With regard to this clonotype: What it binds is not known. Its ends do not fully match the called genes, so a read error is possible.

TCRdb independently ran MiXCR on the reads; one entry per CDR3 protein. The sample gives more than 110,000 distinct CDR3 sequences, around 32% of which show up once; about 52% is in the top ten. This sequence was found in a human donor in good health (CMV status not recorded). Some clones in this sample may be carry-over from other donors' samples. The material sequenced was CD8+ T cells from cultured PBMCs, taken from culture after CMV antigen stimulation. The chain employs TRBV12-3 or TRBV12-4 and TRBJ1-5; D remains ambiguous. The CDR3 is CASSPPAEPRHF. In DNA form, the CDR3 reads TGTGCCAGCAGTCCTCCGGCGGAGCCCCGGCATTTT.